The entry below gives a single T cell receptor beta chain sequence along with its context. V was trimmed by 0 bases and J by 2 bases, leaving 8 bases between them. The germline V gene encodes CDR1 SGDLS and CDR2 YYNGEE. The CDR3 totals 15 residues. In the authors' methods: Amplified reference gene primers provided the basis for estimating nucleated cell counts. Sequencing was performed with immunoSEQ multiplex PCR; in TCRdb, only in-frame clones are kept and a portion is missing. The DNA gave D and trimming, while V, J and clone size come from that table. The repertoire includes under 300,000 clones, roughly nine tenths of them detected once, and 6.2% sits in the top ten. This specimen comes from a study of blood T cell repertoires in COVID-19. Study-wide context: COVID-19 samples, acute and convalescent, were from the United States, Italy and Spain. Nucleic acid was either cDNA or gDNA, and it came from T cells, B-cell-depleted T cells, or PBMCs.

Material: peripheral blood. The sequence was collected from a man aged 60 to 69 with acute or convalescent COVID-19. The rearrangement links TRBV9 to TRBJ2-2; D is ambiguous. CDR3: CASSVAPTNTGELFF. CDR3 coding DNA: TGTGCCAGCAGCGTAGCGCCTACCAACACCGGGGAGCTGTTTTTT.